These T cell receptor beta chains were read from a single sample in a study of cytomegalovirus exposure and HLA in healthy donors. Assay used: immunoSEQ multiplex PCR; TCRdb lists only in-frame clones, some missing. Of about 110,000 clones detected, about two thirds appear once; the ten largest clones hold about 0.8%. Material: PBMCs. The receptor set was obtained from a boy aged 10-17 years in good health and CMV-seronegative. The CDR3 runs from the conserved cysteine through the conserved F or W. Fields, in order: D gene, clone size, J gene, V gene, CDR3 DNA, CDR3 protein. D genes are given only for firm matches. Clone sizes are given selectively: once, few, many, or a class where the clone is expanded.

D gene: TRBD1; clone size: -; J gene: TRBJ2-3; V gene: TRBV6-1; CDR3 DNA: TGTGCCAGCACCCCGGGACAGGGGGATACGCAGTATTTT; CDR3 protein: CASTPGQGDTQYF
D gene: TRBD1; clone size: -; J gene: TRBJ1-1; V gene: TRBV5-1; CDR3 DNA: TGCGCCAGCCGCAGGTGGACAGGGGGCCGGGACACTGAAGCTTTCTTT; CDR3 protein: CASRRWTGGRDTEAFF
D gene: TRBD1; clone size: -; J gene: TRBJ2-7; V gene: TRBV28; CDR3 DNA: TGTGCCAGCAGTTTAGTAGCCAGGGGGCGCGACGAGCAGTACTTC; CDR3 protein: CASSLVARGRDEQYF
D gene: -; clone size: -; J gene: TRBJ1-2; V gene: TRBV28; CDR3 DNA: TGTGCCAGCAGTTCGTATGGCTACACCTTC; CDR3 protein: CASSSYGYTF
D gene: -; clone size: -; J gene: TRBJ1-2; V gene: TRBV5-4; CDR3 DNA: TGTGCCAGCAGCCGTCAAACAGGTGACTATGGCTACACCTTC; CDR3 protein: CASSRQTGDYGYTF
D gene: -; clone size: -; J gene: TRBJ2-1; V gene: TRBV6-6; CDR3 DNA: TGTGCCAGCAGTTACGGCCCCAATGAGCAGTTCTTC; CDR3 protein: CASSYGPNEQFF
D gene: -; clone size: -; J gene: TRBJ1-2; V gene: TRBV5-4; CDR3 DNA: TGTGCCAGCAGCTCCGGGGTGATGGGTAACTATGGCTACACCTTC; CDR3 protein: CASSSGVMGNYGYTF
D gene: -; clone size: -; J gene: TRBJ2-4; V gene: TRBV7-9; CDR3 DNA: TGTGCCAGCAGCTCCGCAGGGCAAAACATTCAGTACTTC; CDR3 protein: CASSSAGQNIQYF
D gene: -; clone size: -; J gene: TRBJ1-1; V gene: TRBV19; CDR3 DNA: TGTGCCAGTAGTACATGGACAGCCGATGAAGCTTTCTTT; CDR3 protein: CASSTWTADEAFF
D gene: TRBD1; clone size: -; J gene: TRBJ2-2; V gene: TRBV12-5; CDR3 DNA: TGTGCTAGTGGCCCCGGACAGGGGGACACCGGGGAGCTGTTTTTT; CDR3 protein: CASGPGQGDTGELFF
D gene: -; clone size: -; J gene: TRBJ1-4; V gene: TRBV28; CDR3 DNA: TGTGCCAGCAGTAGACCGGGACACTCCAATGAAAAACTGTTTTTT; CDR3 protein: CASSRPGHSNEKLFF
D gene: -; clone size: -; J gene: TRBJ2-7; V gene: TRBV6-5; CDR3 DNA: TGTGCCAGCAGTTACTCCGGCCAGGGGGGCTACGAGCAGTACTTC; CDR3 protein: CASSYSGQGGYEQYF
D gene: -; clone size: -; J gene: TRBJ2-4; V gene: TRBV7-8; CDR3 DNA: TGTGCCAGCAGCTTAGCGAGGCTAACTCCCAAAAACATTCAGTACTTC; CDR3 protein: CASSLARLTPKNIQYF
D gene: -; clone size: once; J gene: TRBJ2-7; V gene: TRBV5-4; CDR3 DNA: TGTGCCAGCAGCTGGGGGGGCACATCATCCTACGAGCAGTACTTC; CDR3 protein: CASSWGGTSSYEQYF
D gene: -; clone size: few; J gene: TRBJ1-2; V gene: TRBV5-4; CDR3 DNA: TGTGCCAGCAGCTTGCTGTTCGGGGGGTATGGCTACACCTTC; CDR3 protein: CASSLLFGGYGYTF
D gene: -; clone size: -; J gene: TRBJ1-2; V gene: TRBV9; CDR3 DNA: TGTGCCAGCAGCGTAGGAGGATTAGGGGTATCCGCTAACTATGGCTACACCTTC; CDR3 protein: CASSVGGLGVSANYGYTF
D gene: TRBD2; clone size: -; J gene: TRBJ2-3; V gene: TRBV19; CDR3 DNA: TGTGCCAGTAGTAGCGGGGCGGCTAGCGGGGGGGTCACAGATACGCAGTATTTT; CDR3 protein: CASSSGAASGGVTDTQYF
D gene: -; clone size: -; J gene: TRBJ2-7; V gene: TRBV30; CDR3 DNA: TGTGCCTGGAAGTATAGCTCCTACGAGCAGTACTTC; CDR3 protein: CAWKYSSYEQYF
D gene: TRBD1; clone size: -; J gene: TRBJ1-2; V gene: TRBV6-1; CDR3 DNA: TGTGCCAGCAGTCCCTTACGACAGGGCGACTATGGCTACACCTTC; CDR3 protein: CASSPLRQGDYGYTF
D gene: -; clone size: -; J gene: TRBJ2-1; V gene: TRBV9; CDR3 DNA: TGTGCCAGCAGCCCGTCTCGCGGTGAGCAGTTCTTC; CDR3 protein: CASSPSRGEQFF
D gene: TRBD1; clone size: -; J gene: TRBJ1-6; V gene: TRBV4-3; CDR3 DNA: TGCGCCAGCAGCCAGGACCCCGACAGGGGCCGGAATTCACCCCTCCACTTT; CDR3 protein: CASSQDPDRGRNSPLHF
D gene: TRBD2; clone size: -; J gene: TRBJ2-7; V gene: TRBV19; CDR3 DNA: TGTGCCAGTAGTATCGGCGCGGGAGTAGGCGAGCAGTACTTC; CDR3 protein: CASSIGAGVGEQYF
D gene: -; clone size: once; J gene: TRBJ1-4; V gene: TRBV2; CDR3 DNA: TGTGCCAGCACTCAATCTGGGGGGTCAGGAGCCGTAGGGGAACTGTTTTTT; CDR3 protein: CASTQSGGSGAVGELFF
D gene: TRBD1; clone size: once; J gene: TRBJ1-3; V gene: TRBV7-8; CDR3 DNA: TGTGCCAGCAGTCAACAGGGGATCGTTATTGGAAACACCATATATTTT; CDR3 protein: CASSQQGIVIGNTIYF
D gene: -; clone size: -; J gene: TRBJ2-7; V gene: TRBV30; CDR3 DNA: TGTGCCTGGAGTGTACAGGCGCTGAACGAGCGGTACTTC; CDR3 protein: CAWSVQALNERYF
D gene: TRBD1; clone size: once; J gene: TRBJ2-2; V gene: TRBV2; CDR3 DNA: TGTGCCAGCAAACACGGGACAGGGGACACCGGGGAGCTGTTTTTT; CDR3 protein: CASKHGTGDTGELFF
D gene: -; clone size: -; J gene: TRBJ2-1; V gene: TRBV30; CDR3 DNA: TGTGCCTGGAGTGTATTAGCCTACAATGAGCAGTTCTTC; CDR3 protein: CAWSVLAYNEQFF
D gene: TRBD2; clone size: few; J gene: TRBJ2-1; V gene: TRBV7-9; CDR3 DNA: TGTGCCAGCAGCTTCGGGCTAGCGGGGGTCCGCAATGAGCAGTTCTTC; CDR3 protein: CASSFGLAGVRNEQFF
D gene: TRBD2; clone size: few; J gene: TRBJ2-5; V gene: TRBV4-1; CDR3 DNA: TGCGCCAGCAGCCCAGGGACTAGCGGGAAAGAGACCCAGTACTTC; CDR3 protein: CASSPGTSGKETQYF
D gene: -; clone size: -; J gene: TRBJ1-2; V gene: TRBV7-2; CDR3 DNA: TGTGCCAGCAGCCCCAAGACCGCCACAGGGTACTATGGCTACACCTTC; CDR3 protein: CASSPKTATGYYGYTF